A selection of T cell receptor beta chains follows, all from one sample in a study of CD8 T cells in ankylosing spondylitis. TCRdb redid the calling of the 5' RACE reads with MiXCR, one entry per CDR3 protein. The data show over 200,000 distinct CDR3 sequences, 15% to 20% seen once. Specimen: blood, either unsorted or a sorted T cell fraction (not recorded which). These receptors were taken from a male donor with ankylosing spondylitis. Each CDR3 is given with its conserved first and last residue.

J gene: TRBJ2-3
V gene: TRBV7-9
CDR3 protein: CASSPLTSGSTDTQYF

J gene: TRBJ1-1
V gene: TRBV25-1
CDR3 protein: CASSEYRGLNTEAFF

J gene: TRBJ2-5
V gene: TRBV12-3/TRBV12-4
CDR3 protein: CASSLWGGQETQYF

J gene: TRBJ2-7
V gene: TRBV20-1
CDR3 protein: CSARDLRRGYEQYF

J gene: TRBJ2-6
V gene: TRBV6-2/TRBV6-3
CDR3 protein: CASSYTEAGANVLTF

J gene: TRBJ1-2
V gene: TRBV2
CDR3 protein: CASPLSHVLGWGGYGYTF

J gene: TRBJ2-7
V gene: TRBV14
CDR3 protein: CASSPPGRGTYEQYF

J gene: TRBJ1-1
V gene: TRBV4-2
CDR3 protein: CASSQGGHTEAFF

J gene: TRBJ1-4
V gene: TRBV11-3
CDR3 protein: CASSGGGDVTTNEKLFF

J gene: TRBJ2-2
V gene: TRBV5-1
CDR3 protein: CASSPPRTGVNTGELFF

J gene: TRBJ1-1
V gene: TRBV12-3/TRBV12-4
CDR3 protein: CTSSLGARRYMNTEAFF

J gene: TRBJ2-3
V gene: TRBV3-1
CDR3 protein: CASSKVLAGETGTDTQYF

J gene: TRBJ2-5
V gene: TRBV2
CDR3 protein: CASTIWGGQETQYF

J gene: TRBJ2-7
V gene: TRBV5-1
CDR3 protein: CASSLRGDNSYEQYF

J gene: TRBJ1-5
V gene: TRBV19
CDR3 protein: CASSINGGFSNQPQHF

J gene: TRBJ2-1
V gene: TRBV28
CDR3 protein: CASVVRGYNEQFF

J gene: TRBJ1-2
V gene: TRBV12-3/TRBV12-4
CDR3 protein: CASSRTPGGGYTF

J gene: TRBJ2-1
V gene: TRBV25-1
CDR3 protein: CASSDLLAGINNEQFF

J gene: TRBJ2-7
V gene: TRBV5-5
CDR3 protein: CASSNDNTGGVDEQYF

J gene: TRBJ2-1
V gene: TRBV27
CDR3 protein: CASSFEGTTMYNEQFF

J gene: TRBJ1-5
V gene: TRBV7-8
CDR3 protein: CASSLATQGAADQPQHF

J gene: TRBJ1-1
V gene: TRBV3-1
CDR3 protein: CATGGVEENTEAFF

J gene: TRBJ1-6
V gene: TRBV13
CDR3 protein: CASSFTSSYNSPLHF

J gene: TRBJ2-5
V gene: TRBV11-1
CDR3 protein: CATTRGRGGPETQYF

J gene: TRBJ1-1
V gene: TRBV10-3
CDR3 protein: CAISESLDGTMNTEAFF

J gene: TRBJ1-6
V gene: TRBV11-3
CDR3 protein: CASSLAGDYNSPLHF

J gene: TRBJ2-3
V gene: TRBV12-3/TRBV12-4
CDR3 protein: CASSDTGRYSTDTQYF

J gene: TRBJ1-2
V gene: TRBV13
CDR3 protein: CASSRHPGDGYTF

J gene: TRBJ2-7
V gene: TRBV20-1
CDR3 protein: CSARDSGGSSSYEQYF

J gene: TRBJ1-3
V gene: TRBV6-1
CDR3 protein: CASTRAGQTSGNTIYF

J gene: TRBJ2-2
V gene: TRBV28
CDR3 protein: CASTHPGFANTGELFF

J gene: TRBJ2-7
V gene: TRBV9
CDR3 protein: CASPGLAGTGFVYEQYF

J gene: TRBJ2-5
V gene: TRBV9
CDR3 protein: CASGGGQVQETQYF

J gene: TRBJ2-2
V gene: TRBV27
CDR3 protein: CASSPGTPGGELFF

J gene: TRBJ2-1
V gene: TRBV29-1
CDR3 protein: CSVPRQGSYNEQFF